What follows are 22 T cell receptor beta chains derived from one specimen sequenced in a study of T cell repertoires in cytomegalovirus infection (dated by TCRdb to about 2019). The sample was run on an Illumina HiSeq 1500. TCRdb applied fastp at Q25 and MiXCR to the public reads, then kept only in-frame beta chains. Every entry covers one CDR3 protein and lists the most common genes and DNA from its rows. This sample gives 250,000 or so distinct CDR3 sequences in total; roughly 10% of them show up just once. Around 15% of the sample belongs to the ten largest clones. The sample comprised PBMCs. These receptor sequences come from a human donor in good health (CMV status not recorded). Some clones in this sample may be carry-over from other donors' samples.

In its sample, this clonotype was seen a few times. This chain links TRBV5-6 with TRBJ2-4, with 9 positions matching TRBD1. This CDR3 region has 18 residues. V dropped 4 bases and J dropped 3; count of bases not matched to a gene: 14. CDR1 and CDR2 (germline): SGHDT, YYEEEE. CDR3 nucleotide sequence: TGTGCCAGCAGCCCCGGGACAGGGAGACCTCCGGACAAAAACATTCAGTACTTC. Amino acids: CASSPGTGRPPDKNIQYF.

This clonotype has at least ten counts. The chain combines TRBV11-2 with TRBJ2-1; no clear D. The germline CDR1 and CDR2 sequences are SGHAT and FQNNGV. V lost 4 bases to trimming and J lost 4 bases, with 17 bases between them. CDR3 size: 16 residues. CDR3 protein: CASSSSSRSLYNEQFF. The CDR3 coding sequence is TGTGCCAGCAGCTCGTCGTCCAGGTCCCTGTACAATGAGCAGTTCTTC.

This chain joins TRBV5-8 and TRBJ1-2; D is perhaps TRBD1 (6 bases). The ends were cut back, 1 base at V and 7 bases at J, with 11 bases in the middle. Germline V gene lookup returns CDR1 SGHTS and CDR2 YDEGEE. The CDR3 has 13 residues. The CDR3 is CASSLNRAGGYTF. The CDR3 DNA reads as TGTGCCAGCAGCTTGAACAGGGCAGGTGGCTACACCTTC.

The chain uses TRBV29-1 and TRBJ1-2; D is undetermined. The CDR3 runs 13 residues. Between the trimmed V and J ends, which lost 3 bases and 2 bases, there was a span of 10 bases. Germline V gene data show CDR1 as SQVTM and CDR2 as ANQGSEA. The CDR3 DNA sequence: TGCAGCGTTGACATTCCAGGAAACTATGGCTACACCTTC. Amino acid sequence: CSVDIPGNYGYTF. Supplemented by reference TRBV29-1 and TRBJ1-2, the full variable domain reads SAVISQKPSRDICQRGTSLTIQCQVDSQVTMMFWYRQQPGQSLTLIATANQGSEATYESGFVIDKFPISRPNLTFSTLTVSNMSPEDSSIYLCSVDIPGNYGYTFGSGTRLTVV.

This clonotype has ten or more counts. The rearrangement joins TRBV7-8 to TRBJ1-1; the D is unclear. The V gene's germline CDR1 is SGHVS and CDR2 FQNEAQ. V was shortened by 4 bases and J by 1 base, with 16 bases between the two germline ends. This CDR3 has 16 amino acids. The CDR3 loop is CASSSWTTGENTEAFF. The CDR3 nucleotides are TGTGCCAGCAGCTCCTGGACCACCGGGGAGAACACTGAAGCTTTCTTT.

This clonotype occurred a few times. The chain recombines TRBV29-1 with TRBJ1-1; TRBD1 matches at 8 bases. V shed 4 bases and J 0 bases; nucleotides not matched to a gene: 4. The CDR3 sequence is 14 residues long. Germline V lookup: CDR1 SQVTM, CDR2 ANQGSEA. As DNA, the CDR3 is TGCAGCGTTGGACAGGGGACGATGAACACTGAAGCTTTCTTT. Its translation: CSVGQGTMNTEAFF. Supplemented by reference TRBV29-1 and TRBJ1-1, the full variable domain reads SAVISQKPSRDICQRGTSLTIQCQVDSQVTMMFWYRQQPGQSLTLIATANQGSEATYESGFVIDKFPISRPNLTFSTLTVSNMSPEDSSIYLCSVGQGTMNTEAFFGQGTRLTVV.

There are a few counts of this clonotype. The chain uses TRBV5-1 and TRBJ2-7; 13 bases are a match to TRBD2. The CDR3 runs to 14 residues. CDR1 is SGHRS and CDR2 is YFSETQ in the germline V gene. J was trimmed by 5 bases and V by 5 bases; bases with no gene match: 4. The CDR3 is CASRPGLAGNEQYF. The CDR3 DNA reads as TGCGCCAGCAGACCGGGACTAGCGGGAAACGAGCAGTACTTC.

Many counts were recorded for this clonotype. The rearrangement uses TRBV6-1 and TRBJ1-3; D gene ambiguous. CDR1 is MNHNS and CDR2 is SASEGT in the germline V gene. CDR3 size: 15 residues. Deletions cut 3 bases from V and 1 base from J, with 10 bases between. CDR3 nucleotides: TGTGCCAGCAGTGAGGCCCTCGGATCTGGAAACACCATATATTTT. This encodes CASSEALGSGNTIYF.

Ten or more counts support this clonotype. The genes are TRBV7-2 and TRBJ1-2; D uncertain. The V gene lost 5 bases and the J gene lost 2 bases, with 12 bases spanning the gap. Per the germline V gene, CDR1 is SGHTA and CDR2 is FQGNSA. CDR3 size: 14 residues. Written as DNA, the CDR3 is TGTGCCAGCAGCCCCCAAAGAGGGAACTATGGCTACACCTTC. This sequence encodes CASSPQRGNYGYTF.

This clonotype has ten or more counts. The chain is built from TRBV6-5 and TRBJ1-1; TRBD1 matches at 7 bases. J gave up 5 bases and V 5 bases, and 5 bases lay outside the gene matches. Germline CDR1 reads MNHEY; CDR2 reads SVGAGI. The CDR3 is made up of 13 amino acids. The CDR3 sequence: CASSTGVGTEAFF. CDR3 DNA sequence: TGTGCCAGCAGTACAGGGGTGGGAACTGAAGCTTTCTTT.

This clonotype was found many times. The chain employs TRBV20-1 and TRBJ1-2, with 7 nucleotides matching TRBD1. After removal of 4 bases from V and 10 bases from J, the junction contained 6 bases not matched to a gene. The CDR3 runs to 11 residues. The germline CDR1 and CDR2 sequences are DFQATT and SNEGSKA (reference sequence). The CDR3 loop is CSATPDRDYTF. CDR3 coding DNA: TGCAGTGCTACGCCCGACAGGGACTACACCTTC.

The table lists this clonotype with many counts. This chain uses TRBV7-8 with TRBJ2-7, with D possibly being TRBD1 (6 bases). CDR1 is SGHVS and CDR2 is FQNEAQ in the germline V gene. The CDR3 totals 13 residues. Trimming left V 5 bases short and J 5 bases short, with 13 bases between. The CDR3 nucleotides are TGTGCCAGCAGCCCGAACAGGGCCAACGAGCAGTACTTC. Translation: CASSPNRANEQYF.

This clonotype was seen at least ten times. The CDR3 reads CASRALAATGELFF. CDR3 in DNA: TGTGCCAGCAGGGCACTAGCGGCCACCGGGGAGCTGTTTTTT. The rearrangement uses TRBV6-2 or TRBV6-3 and TRBJ2-2; 8 bases line up with TRBD2. V was pared by 6 bases and J by 4 bases, with 4 bases of the junction left unmatched. This CDR3 contains 14 residues. Germline assignment: CDR1 MNHEY and CDR2 SVGEGT.

The sample holds many counts of this clonotype. The rearrangement uses TRBV7-9 and TRBJ2-7; a possible D gene is TRBD2 (6 bases). Germline values: CDR1 SEHNR, CDR2 FQNEAQ (reference sequence). The CDR3 covers 12 residues. Trimming took off 11 bases at V and 6 bases at J, with 17 bases between the two ends. CDR3 protein: CASQSRGAEQYF. CDR3 nucleotide sequence: TGTGCCTCTCAGTCGCGGGGCGCCGAGCAGTACTTC.

This clonotype was recorded many times. This chain connects TRBV5-5 to TRBJ2-5, with 8 bases aligning to TRBD2. The CDR3 extends over 15 amino acids. V lost 0 bases, J lost 5 bases, and 6 bases stayed unmatched. Looked up from germline, CDR1 is SGHKS and CDR2 is YYEKEE (reference sequence). The CDR3 here is CASSLAGGGLETQYF. Written as DNA, the CDR3 is TGTGCCAGCAGCTTGGCCGGGGGGGGGTTGGAGACCCAGTACTTC. Drawing the rest from reference TRBV5-5 and TRBJ2-5, the complete variable domain is DAGVTQSPTHLIKTRGQQVTLRCSPISGHKSVSWYQQVLGQGPQFIFQYYEKEERGRGNFPDRFSARQFPNYSSELNVNALLLGDSALYLCASSLAGGGLETQYFGPGTRLLVL.

This clonotype has at least ten counts. The rearrangement joins TRBV7-2 to TRBJ1-1, with D possibly being TRBD1 (6 bases). Deletions cut 6 bases from V and 5 bases from J, with 16 bases between. CDR3 length: 14 amino acids. The germline V gene has CDR1 SGHTA and CDR2 FQGNSA. CDR3 protein: CASRPQGGGTEAFF. The CDR3 DNA reads TGTGCCAGCAGACCCCAAGGGGGGGGGACTGAAGCTTTCTTT.

In its sample, this clonotype was seen a few times. This chain joins TRBV5-1 and TRBJ2-6; 8 bases agree with TRBD1. The CDR3 has 20 residues. J was trimmed by 0 bases and V by 1 base; bases with no gene match: 12. The germline V gene encodes CDR1 SGHRS and CDR2 YFSETQ. In nucleotides, the CDR3 is TGCGCCAGCAGCTTGACAATTCGGGACAGGTCCCCCTCTGGGGCCAACGTCCTGACTTTC. It encodes CASSLTIRDRSPSGANVLTF.

There are many counts of this clonotype. The J gene is TRBJ2-7, the V gene TRBV7-2; 9 bases line up with TRBD2. In germline, CDR1 is SGHTA, CDR2 FQGNSA. J was trimmed by 4 bases and V by 1 base; bases with no gene match: 8. This CDR3 spans 16 amino acids. CDR3 sequence: CASSLEGASGVYEQYF. CDR3 nucleotide sequence: TGTGCCAGCAGCTTAGAAGGGGCTAGCGGGGTGTACGAGCAGTACTTC.

The chain couples TRBV11-3 to TRBJ1-1, with 8 nucleotides matching TRBD1. With 5 bases clipped from V and 0 bases from J, the junction kept 5 bases outside the gene matches. Germline loops: CDR1 SGHNT, CDR2 YENEEA. The CDR3 runs to 15 residues. The CDR3 DNA follows: TGTGCCAGCAGCCCAGGGGGCAGGTTGAACACTGAAGCTTTCTTT. This encodes CASSPGGRLNTEAFF. Variable domain in full (rest from reference TRBV11-3 and TRBJ1-1): EAGVVQSPRYKIIEKKQPVAFWCNPISGHNTLYWYLQNLGQGPELLIRYENEEAVDDSQLPKDRFSAERLKGVDSTLKIQPAELGDSAVYLCASSPGGRLNTEAFFGQGTRLTVV.

This clonotype appeared many times. CDR3 DNA: TGCAGTGCTAGCCTCGGACAGGTTAATGAAAAACTGTTTTTT. Protein product: CSASLGQVNEKLFF. The V and J genes are TRBV20-1 and TRBJ1-4, with 7 bases matching TRBD1. V lost 3 bases, J lost 4 bases, and 5 bases stayed unmatched. This CDR3 comprises 14 residues. Germline loops: CDR1 DFQATT, CDR2 SNEGSKA (reference sequence).

This clonotype was recorded at least ten times. The chain uses TRBV18 and TRBJ1-1; the D gene is possibly TRBD1 (5 bases). Per germline, CDR1 KGHSH and CDR2 LQKENI. The CDR3 spans 13 residues. V lost 6 bases and J lost 3, with 11 bases in between. CDR3 amino acids: CASSVVRDTEAFF. The DNA of the CDR3 is TGTGCCAGCTCCGTGGTCAGGGACACTGAAGCTTTCTTT.

The chain joins TRBV28 to TRBJ1-1, with 7 bases that match TRBD1. This CDR3 has 15 amino acids. CDR1 is MDHEN, CDR2 SYDVKM, per germline. V was pared by 2 bases and J by 0 bases, with 3 bases of the junction left unmatched. Written as DNA, the CDR3 is TGTGCCAGCAGTTTACTGGGGACAGTGAACACTGAAGCTTTCTTT. Protein: CASSLLGTVNTEAFF.